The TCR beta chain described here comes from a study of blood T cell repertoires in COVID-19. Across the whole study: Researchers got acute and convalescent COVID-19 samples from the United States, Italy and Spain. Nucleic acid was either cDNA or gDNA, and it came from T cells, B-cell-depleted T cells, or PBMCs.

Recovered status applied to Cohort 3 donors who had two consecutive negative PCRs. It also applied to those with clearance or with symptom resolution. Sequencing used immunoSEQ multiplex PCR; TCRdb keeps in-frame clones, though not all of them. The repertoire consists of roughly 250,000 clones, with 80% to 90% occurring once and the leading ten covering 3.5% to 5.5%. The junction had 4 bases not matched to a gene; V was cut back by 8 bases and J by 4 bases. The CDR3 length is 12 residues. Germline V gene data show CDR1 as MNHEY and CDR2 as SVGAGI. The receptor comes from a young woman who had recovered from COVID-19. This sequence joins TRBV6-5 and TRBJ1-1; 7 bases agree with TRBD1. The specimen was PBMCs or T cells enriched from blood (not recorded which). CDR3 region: CASEDRVTEAFF. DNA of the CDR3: TGTGCCAGCGAAGACAGGGTCACTGAAGCTTTCTTT.